Following are 4 T cell receptor beta chains from one sample sequenced in a study of shared clonotypes between healthy human individuals. Sequencing used immunoSEQ multiplex PCR; TCRdb keeps in-frame clones, though not all of them. There are approximately 940,000 clones in the sample; 76% occur only once, and nearly 1.5% lies in the top ten. Material for sequencing was memory CD4+ T cells sorted from blood. Specified subset: CD45RA-negative fraction. The receptor source for this set is a man aged 18 to 29 in good health.

V usage is TRBV11-3 and J usage is TRBJ2-3; weak D call: TRBD2 (6 bases). The CDR3 has 16 residues. Deletions cut 1 base from V and 2 bases from J, with 13 bases between. The germline V gene encodes CDR1 SGHNT and CDR2 YENEEA. In DNA, the CDR3 is TGTGCCAGCAGCTTAGGGGGCGGGATCCCCACAGATACGCAGTATTTT. Encoded protein: CASSLGGGIPTDTQYF.

This chain connects TRBV5-1 to TRBJ2-5; the D gene is possibly TRBD2 (5 bases). Trimming removed 0 bases from V and 2 bases from J, with 11 bases in between. This CDR3 is built from 15 residues. CDR1 SGHRS and CDR2 YFSETQ come from the germline V gene. CDR3 DNA sequence: TGCGCCAGCAGCTTGGGGTCGCGGGTACAAGAGACCCAGTACTTC. It is translated as CASSLGSRVQETQYF.

The chain carries TRBV5-5 and TRBJ2-2; 7 nucleotides align to TRBD2. Germline V CDR1 and CDR2: SGHKS, YYEKEE (reference sequence). This CDR3 contains 15 residues. V was clipped by 2 bases and J by 1 base; unmatched bases: 2. The CDR3 DNA reads TGTGCCAGCAGCTTACGCGGGGGGAACACCGGGGAGCTGTTTTTT. Its translation: CASSLRGGNTGELFF.

This clone was seen ten or more times. The gene calls are TRBV7-9 and TRBJ2-3; D not certain. Germline V lookup: CDR1 SEHNR, CDR2 FQNEAQ (reference sequence). Trimming took 8 bases from V and 4 from J, leaving 7 bases between them. CDR3 length equals 11 residues. The DNA for the CDR3 is TGTGCCAGCCGCCAGGCAGATACGCAGTATTTT. This gives the protein CASRQADTQYF.